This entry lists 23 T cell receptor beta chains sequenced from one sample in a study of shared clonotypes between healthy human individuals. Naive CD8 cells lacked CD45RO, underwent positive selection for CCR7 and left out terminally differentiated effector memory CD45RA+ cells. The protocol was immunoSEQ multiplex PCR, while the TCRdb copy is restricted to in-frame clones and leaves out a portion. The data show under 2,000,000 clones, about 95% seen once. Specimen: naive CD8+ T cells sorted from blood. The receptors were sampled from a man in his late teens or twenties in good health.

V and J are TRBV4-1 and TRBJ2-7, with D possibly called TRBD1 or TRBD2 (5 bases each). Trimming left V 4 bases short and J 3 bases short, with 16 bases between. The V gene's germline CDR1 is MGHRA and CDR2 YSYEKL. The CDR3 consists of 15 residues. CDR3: CASSPKEGTNYEQYF. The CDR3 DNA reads TGCGCCAGCAGCCCAAAAGAAGGGACGAACTACGAGCAGTACTTC.

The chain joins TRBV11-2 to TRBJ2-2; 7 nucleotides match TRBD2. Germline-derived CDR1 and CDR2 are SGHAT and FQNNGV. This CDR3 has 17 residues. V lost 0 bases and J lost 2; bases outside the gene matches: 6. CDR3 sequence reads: CASSLELAGVNTGELFF. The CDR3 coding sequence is TGTGCCAGCAGCTTAGAGCTGGCGGGAGTCAACACCGGGGAGCTGTTTTTT.

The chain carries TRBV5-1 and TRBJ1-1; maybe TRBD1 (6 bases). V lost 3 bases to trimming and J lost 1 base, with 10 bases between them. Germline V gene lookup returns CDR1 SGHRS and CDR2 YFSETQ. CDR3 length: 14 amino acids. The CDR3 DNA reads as TGCGCCAGCAGCTGGAAGGACAGGAACACTGAAGCTTTCTTT. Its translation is CASSWKDRNTEAFF.

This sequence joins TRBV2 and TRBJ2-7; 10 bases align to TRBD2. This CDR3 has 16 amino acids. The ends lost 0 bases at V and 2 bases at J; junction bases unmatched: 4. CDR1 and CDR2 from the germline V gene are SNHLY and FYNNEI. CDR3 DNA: TGTGCCAGCAGTGAAGCGACTAGCGGGTACACCTACGAGCAGTACTTC. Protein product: CASSEATSGYTYEQYF.

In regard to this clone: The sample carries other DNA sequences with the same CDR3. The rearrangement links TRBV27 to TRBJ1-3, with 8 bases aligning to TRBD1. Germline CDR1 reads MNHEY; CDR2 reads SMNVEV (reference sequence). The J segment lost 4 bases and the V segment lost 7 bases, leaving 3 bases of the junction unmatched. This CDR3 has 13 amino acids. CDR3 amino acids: CASTTGAGNTIYF. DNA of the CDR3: TGTGCCAGCACGACAGGGGCGGGAAACACCATATATTTT.

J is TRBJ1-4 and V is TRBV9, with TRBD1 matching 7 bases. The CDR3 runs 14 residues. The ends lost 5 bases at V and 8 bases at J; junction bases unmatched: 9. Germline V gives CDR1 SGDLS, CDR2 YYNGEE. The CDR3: CASSSGTDPEKLFF. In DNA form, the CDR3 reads TGTGCCAGCAGTTCCGGGACAGACCCGGAAAAACTGTTTTTT.

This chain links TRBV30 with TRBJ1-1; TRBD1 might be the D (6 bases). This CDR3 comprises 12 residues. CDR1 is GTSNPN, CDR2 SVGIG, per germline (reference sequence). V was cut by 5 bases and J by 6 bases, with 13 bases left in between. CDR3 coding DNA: TGTGCCTGGGGCCCAGGGGCAGCTGAAGCTTTCTTT. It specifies CAWGPGAAEAFF.

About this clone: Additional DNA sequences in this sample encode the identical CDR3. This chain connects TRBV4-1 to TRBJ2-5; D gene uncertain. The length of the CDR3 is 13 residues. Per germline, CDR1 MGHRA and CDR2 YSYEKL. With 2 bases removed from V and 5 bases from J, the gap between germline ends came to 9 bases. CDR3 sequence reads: CASSQSGGETQYF. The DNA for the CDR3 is TGCGCCAGCAGCCAATCCGGTGGGGAGACCCAGTACTTC.

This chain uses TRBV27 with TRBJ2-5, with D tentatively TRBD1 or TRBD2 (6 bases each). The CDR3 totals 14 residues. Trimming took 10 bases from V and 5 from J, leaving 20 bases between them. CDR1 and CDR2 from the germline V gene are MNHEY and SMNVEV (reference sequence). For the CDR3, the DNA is TGTGCCATCAGGGGTGGGGGGCCCCTGGAGACCCAGTACTTC. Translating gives CAIRGGGPLETQYF.

CDR3 coding DNA: TGTGCCAGCATTTCTGCGGGAGCGGTTGGATACAATGAGCAGTTCTTC. Its protein product is CASISAGAVGYNEQFF. V usage is TRBV7-9 and J usage is TRBJ2-1, with TRBD2 matching over 7 bases. Trimming took 7 bases from V and 4 from J; bases not matched to a gene: 13. The CDR3 runs to 16 residues. CDR1 and CDR2 from the germline V gene are SEHNR and FQNEAQ (reference sequence).

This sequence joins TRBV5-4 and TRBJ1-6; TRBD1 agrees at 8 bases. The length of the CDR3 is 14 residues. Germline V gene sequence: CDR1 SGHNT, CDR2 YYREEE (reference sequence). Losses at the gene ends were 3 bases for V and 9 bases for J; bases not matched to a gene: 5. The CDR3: CASSSGQGGSPLHF. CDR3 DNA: TGTGCCAGCAGCTCAGGACAGGGTGGTTCACCCCTCCACTTT.

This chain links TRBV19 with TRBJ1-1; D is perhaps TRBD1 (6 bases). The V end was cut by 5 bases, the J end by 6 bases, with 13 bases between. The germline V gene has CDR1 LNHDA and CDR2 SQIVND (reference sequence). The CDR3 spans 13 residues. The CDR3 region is CASSLQGTPEAFF. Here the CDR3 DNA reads TGTGCCAGTAGTCTACAGGGAACTCCTGAAGCTTTCTTT.

The CDR3: CASSLGGQGGFAYEQYF. CDR3 DNA: TGTGCCAGCAGCTTAGGGGGACAGGGAGGATTCGCCTACGAGCAGTACTTC. This rearrangement joins TRBV11-2 to TRBJ2-7; 9 nucleotides agree with TRBD1. Unmatched junction bases numbered 9, after V lost 1 base and J lost 2 bases. The CDR3 contains 17 residues. Germline V lookup: CDR1 SGHAT, CDR2 FQNNGV.

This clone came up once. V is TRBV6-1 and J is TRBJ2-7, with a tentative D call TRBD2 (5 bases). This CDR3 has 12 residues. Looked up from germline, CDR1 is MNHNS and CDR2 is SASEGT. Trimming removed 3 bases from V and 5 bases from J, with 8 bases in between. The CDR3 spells CASSENGNEQYF. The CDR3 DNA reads TGTGCCAGCAGTGAGAACGGGAACGAGCAGTACTTC.

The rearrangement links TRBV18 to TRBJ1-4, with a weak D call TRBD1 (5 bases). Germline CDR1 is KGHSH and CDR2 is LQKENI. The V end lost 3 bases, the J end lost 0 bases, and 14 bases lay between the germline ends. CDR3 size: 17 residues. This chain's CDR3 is CASSPVGTDATNEKLFF. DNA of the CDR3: TGTGCCAGCTCACCGGTCGGGACGGACGCAACTAATGAAAAACTGTTTTTT.

CDR3 protein: CASSDGQWPRVNTEAFF. CDR3 sequence (DNA): TGCGCCAGCAGCGACGGACAGTGGCCCCGGGTTAACACTGAAGCTTTCTTT. This chain links TRBV5-1 with TRBJ1-1, with D tentatively TRBD1 (6 bases). The CDR3 is made up of 17 amino acids. V lost 4 bases to trimming and J lost 2 bases, with 21 bases between them. Looked up from germline, CDR1 is SGHRS and CDR2 is YFSETQ.

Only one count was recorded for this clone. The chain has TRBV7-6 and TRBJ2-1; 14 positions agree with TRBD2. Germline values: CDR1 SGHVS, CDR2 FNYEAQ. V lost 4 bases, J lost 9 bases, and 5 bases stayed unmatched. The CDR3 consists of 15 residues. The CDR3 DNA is TGTGCCAGCAGCTCGACTAGCGGGAGGGCCGGTGAGCAGTTCTTC. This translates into CASSSTSGRAGEQFF.

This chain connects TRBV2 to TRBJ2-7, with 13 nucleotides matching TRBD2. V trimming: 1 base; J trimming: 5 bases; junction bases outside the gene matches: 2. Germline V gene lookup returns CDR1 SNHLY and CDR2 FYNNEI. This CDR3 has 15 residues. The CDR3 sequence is CASSEGTSGRNEQYF. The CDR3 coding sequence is TGTGCCAGCAGTGAAGGGACTAGCGGGAGAAACGAGCAGTACTTC. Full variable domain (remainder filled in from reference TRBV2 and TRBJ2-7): EPEVTQTPSHQVTQMGQEVILRCVPISNHLYFYWYRQILGQKVEFLVSFYNNEISEKSEIFDDQFSVERPDGSNFTLKIRSTKLEDSAMYFCASSEGTSGRNEQYFGPGTRLTVT.

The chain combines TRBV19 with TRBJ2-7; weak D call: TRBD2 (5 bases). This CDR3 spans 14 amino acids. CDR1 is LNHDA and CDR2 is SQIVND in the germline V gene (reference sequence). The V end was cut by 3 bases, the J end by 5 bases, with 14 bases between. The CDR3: CASSMDLESDEQYF. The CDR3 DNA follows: TGTGCCAGTAGTATGGACTTGGAATCGGACGAGCAGTACTTC.

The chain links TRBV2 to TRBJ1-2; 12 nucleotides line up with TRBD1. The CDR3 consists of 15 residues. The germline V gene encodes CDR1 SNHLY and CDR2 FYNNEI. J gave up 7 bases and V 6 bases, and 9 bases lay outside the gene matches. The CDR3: CASRAGTGGLGGYTF. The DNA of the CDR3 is TGTGCCAGCAGGGCCGGGACAGGGGGCCTGGGTGGCTACACCTTC.

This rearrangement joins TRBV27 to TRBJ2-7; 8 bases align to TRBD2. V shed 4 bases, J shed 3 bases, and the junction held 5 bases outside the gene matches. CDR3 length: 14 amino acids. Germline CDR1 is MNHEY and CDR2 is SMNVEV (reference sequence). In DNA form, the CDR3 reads TGTGCCAGCAGTTGGGACCGGGGGGGCTACGAGCAGTACTTC. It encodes CASSWDRGGYEQYF.

The chain's CDR3 is CAISEHRGLDSPLHF. The DNA of the CDR3 is TGTGCCATCAGTGAGCACAGGGGGCTTGATTCACCCCTCCACTTT. This chain connects TRBV10-3 to TRBJ1-6; 9 bases line up with TRBD1. Germline assignment: CDR1 ENHRY and CDR2 SYGVKD. The CDR3 is 15 amino acids. Trimming removed 2 bases from V and 8 bases from J; junction bases left unmatched: 4.

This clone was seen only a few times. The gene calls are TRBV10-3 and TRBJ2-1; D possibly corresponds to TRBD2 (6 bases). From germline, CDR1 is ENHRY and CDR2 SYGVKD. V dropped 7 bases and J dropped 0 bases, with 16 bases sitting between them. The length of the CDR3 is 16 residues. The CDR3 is CAITITASDSYNEQFF. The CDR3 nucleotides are TGTGCCATCACTATAACGGCTAGCGACTCCTACAATGAGCAGTTCTTC.